Listed below are T cell receptor beta chains from one sample, sequenced in a study of regulatory T cells in long-lasting Graves disease. Each CDR3 protein is one row after TCRdb ran MiXCR on the multiplex PCR reads. Of more than 350,000 distinct CDR3 sequences in the sample, 15% are singletons; the top ten hold over 15%. Another study also made use of these data, one on T cells in Graves' hyperthyroidism and ophthalmopathy.

The specimen was peripheral blood mononuclear cells (PBMCs), collected at new diagnosis, from a patient treated with antithyroid drugs. Receptors originate from a woman in her twenties or thirties with Graves disease. The CDR3 runs from the conserved cysteine through the conserved F or W. A D gene is named only where the DNA matches it firmly. Clone size is stated in some rows and not others, as once, few, many or a class when expanded.

v_gene	j_gene	d_gene	abundance	len	CDR3nt	CDR3aa
TRBV20-1	TRBJ2-1	-	few	14	TGCAGTGCTCCCGTGCGAGGAGGCGTCAATGAGCAGTTCTTC	CSAPVRGGVNEQFF
TRBV19	TRBJ2-2	-	-	12	TGTGCCAGTAGTACAAACACCGGGGGGCTGTTTTTT	CASSTNTGGLFF
TRBV2	TRBJ1-1	-	many	16	TGTGCCAGCAGTGAAGCACCTGGGGGGCTAGGGACTGAAGCTTTCTTT	CASSEAPGGLGTEAFF
TRBV6-5	TRBJ1-2	-	many	12	TGTGCCAGCAGTTCTCTTTCTGGTGGCTACACCTTC	CASSSLSGGYTF
TRBV13	TRBJ2-7	-	many	15	TGTGCCAGCAGCCCCCCTCGGACTCTGCGCTACGAGCAGTACTTC	CASSPPRTLRYEQYF
TRBV30	TRBJ2-2	TRBD1	-	15	TGTGCCTGGAGTGGTGGGGACAGGGACACCGGGGAGCTGTTTTTT	CAWSGGDRDTGELFF
TRBV20-1	TRBJ1-1	-	many	13	TGCAGTGCTAGACCCACAGGGAGGCCTGAAGCTTTCTTT	CSARPTGRPEAFF
TRBV19	TRBJ1-1	-	-	16	TGTGCCAGTAGTAGCAACGCCCAGCCAGGGGACACTGAAGCTTTCTTT	CASSSNAQPGDTEAFF
TRBV4-2	TRBJ2-3	-	-	16	TGTGCCAGCAGCCAACTCGCTAGCCGGGTTGCAGATACGCAGTATTTT	CASSQLASRVADTQYF
TRBV7-3	TRBJ2-1	-	few	16	TGTGCCAGCAGCGCTGGACTCACGAGCTCCTACAATGAGCAGTTCTTC	CASSAGLTSSYNEQFF
TRBV6-5	TRBJ2-1	-	many	15	TGTGCCAGCAGTTACAGACAGAACTCCTACAATGAGCAGTTCTTC	CASSYRQNSYNEQFF
TRBV10-3	TRBJ2-1	TRBD2	-	16	TGTGCCATCAGCCCCAAAAGCGGGGAATCGGGCAATGAGCAGTTCTTC	CAISPKSGESGNEQFF
TRBV7-8	TRBJ2-3	TRBD1	many	12	TGTGCCAGCAGCTACCGACAGGGTTCGCAGTATTTT	CASSYRQGSQYF
TRBV7-3	TRBJ2-3	-	many	14	TGTGCCAGCAGCTTAACAAGTTATGGAAATACGCAGTATTTT	CASSLTSYGNTQYF
TRBV3-1	TRBJ2-7	TRBD1	many	17	TGTGCCAGCAGCCCCCCTCCCTCGACAGGGGTTAACTACGAGCAGTACTTC	CASSPPPSTGVNYEQYF
TRBV5-1	TRBJ2-7	TRBD2	-	19	TGCGCCAGCAGCTCAACCTCCGGGACTAGCGGGACTTACTCCTACGAGCAGTACTTC	CASSSTSGTSGTYSYEQYF
TRBV27	TRBJ1-1	TRBD1	-	18	TGTGCCAGCAGCTTAGGAGTTATGACAGGGCGTGGTAGGACTGAAGCTTTCTTT	CASSLGVMTGRGRTEAFF
TRBV7-3	TRBJ2-3	-	many	17	TGTGCCAGCAGCTTAAAATTAGGGCCCGACCCCACAGATACGCAGTATTTT	CASSLKLGPDPTDTQYF
TRBV6-2/TRBV6-3	TRBJ2-3	TRBD2	many	15	TGTGCCAGCAGACGCGGGACTAGCGGCGCAGATACGCAGTATTTT	CASRRGTSGADTQYF
TRBV27	TRBJ2-1	TRBD1	-	16	TGTGCCACTACAAGGGGGTTAGGACAGGGTGAAAATGAGCAGTTCTTC	CATTRGLGQGENEQFF
TRBV6-1	TRBJ1-2	-	few	14	TGTGCCAGCAGACCAGAAACAGGGCCGGATGGCTACACCTTC	CASRPETGPDGYTF
TRBV9	TRBJ2-1	-	few	14	TGTGCCAGCAGCGTAGGTATAGGAGTCAATGAGCAGTTCTTC	CASSVGIGVNEQFF
TRBV18	TRBJ2-7	-	few	15	TGTGCCAGCTCACCACCGGGCAGCTTTAGAGACGAGCAGTACTTC	CASSPPGSFRDEQYF
TRBV12-5	TRBJ2-5	TRBD1	many	13	TGTGCTAGTAGGGGGACAGCCCAAGAGACCCAGTACTTC	CASRGTAQETQYF
TRBV25-1	TRBJ2-1	TRBD2	few	14	TGTGCCAGCGGTAGCGGGAGCTCCTACAATGAGCAGTTCTTC	CASGSGSSYNEQFF
TRBV10-3	TRBJ2-3	TRBD1	many	16	TGTGCCATCAGTGAGGCGGGACAGGGGAGGCCAGATACGCAGTATTTT	CAISEAGQGRPDTQYF
TRBV6-2/TRBV6-3	TRBJ1-2	-	few	14	TGTGCCAGCAGCCCCGGGACGGCCGATTATGGCTACACCTTC	CASSPGTADYGYTF
TRBV3-1	TRBJ1-2	-	-	16	TGTGCCAGCAGCCAAGCTCTCCTCGAAGCTAACTATGGCTACACCTTC	CASSQALLEANYGYTF
TRBV5-1	TRBJ1-1	-	few	17	TGCGCCAGCAGCTTCACCGGGACTCAGGTGGCGGGCACTGAAGCTTTCTTT	CASSFTGTQVAGTEAFF